The rows below give T cell receptor beta chains drawn from one sample of a study of cytomegalovirus exposure and HLA in healthy donors. Repertoires were generated with immunoSEQ multiplex PCR, while TCRdb's copy carries only in-frame clones and drops some. With some 76,000 clones in the sample, the ten largest clones hold 0.8% to 1%. Material for sequencing was PBMCs. Receptors originate from a boy aged 5 to 17 in good health and CMV-seronegative. The CDR3 runs from the conserved cysteine through the conserved F or W. A D gene is named only where the DNA matches it firmly.

j_call,d_call,v_call,cdr3_nt,cdr3_aa
TRBJ2-5,TRBD2,TRBV15,TGTGCCACCAGCGCCCAATGGGGGGGGAGGGCCCAAGAGACCCAGTACTTC,CATSAQWGGRAQETQYF
TRBJ2-7,TRBD1,TRBV30,TGTGCCTGGGGGAGAACAGGGGGCCGGGCCTACGAGCAGTACTTC,CAWGRTGGRAYEQYF
TRBJ2-1,.,TRBV25-1,TGTGCCAGAAGTGCGCTAAAGGAGCAGTTCTTC,CARSALKEQFF
TRBJ2-7,.,TRBV6-5,TGTGCCAGCACTCCCACGAGAGGGTCCTACGAGCAGTACTTC,CASTPTRGSYEQYF
TRBJ1-1,.,TRBV4-1,TGCGCCAGCACTGGATGGGGGGACACTGAAGCTTTCTTT,CASTGWGDTEAFF
TRBJ2-1,.,TRBV7-8,TGTGCCAGCAGCTACCCTCTGTCGGGGGAATTCTACAATGAGCAGTTCTTC,CASSYPLSGEFYNEQFF
TRBJ2-3,TRBD1,TRBV23-1,TGCGCCAGCAGTCCCGCCCAACAGGGGGCGCTCAGGGATACGCAGTATTTT,CASSPAQQGALRDTQYF
TRBJ1-1,.,TRBV5-5,TGTGCCAGCAGCTTAGGGGGAAATGGGGCTTTCTTT,CASSLGGNGAFF
TRBJ2-2,.,TRBV11-2,TGTGCCAGCAGCTACCGGGACTTGAACACCGGGGAGCTGTTTTTT,CASSYRDLNTGELFF
TRBJ1-1,.,TRBV5-1,TGCGCCAGCAGCTTTGATCAGGCTTCGGATTTCTTT,CASSFDQASDFF
TRBJ1-2,.,TRBV19,TGTGCCAGCGCGGGGGACTATGGCTACACCTTC,CASAGDYGYTF
TRBJ2-7,.,TRBV27,TGTGCCAGCAGTTTTACCAGGGCCTACGAGCAGTACTTC,CASSFTRAYEQYF
TRBJ2-1,TRBD2,TRBV10-3,TGTGCCATCAGTGGAGTAGAGAGCGGGGGACCTTACAATGAGCAGTTCTTC,CAISGVESGGPYNEQFF
TRBJ1-2,TRBD1,TRBV5-1,TGCGCCAGCAGCTTGGTTGCAGGGGGTGAGAGGAATGGCTACACCTTC,CASSLVAGGERNGYTF
TRBJ2-7,TRBD2,TRBV29-1,TGCAGCGTTGCCGGGACTAGCGGTGCCTACGAGCAGTACTTC,CSVAGTSGAYEQYF
TRBJ2-2,TRBD1,TRBV7-3,TGTGCCAGCAGCTGGACAGGGGGGAGGAACACCGGGGAGCTGTTTTTT,CASSWTGGRNTGELFF
TRBJ2-5,TRBD2,TRBV5-1,TGCGCCAGCAGCTTGAATAGCGGGAGGGAGACCCAGTACTTC,CASSLNSGRETQYF
TRBJ1-3,.,TRBV18,TGTGCCAGCTCACCTTCCGATACAGGGCTAGCTGGAAACACCATATATTTT,CASSPSDTGLAGNTIYF
TRBJ2-5,TRBD1,TRBV18,TGTGCCAGCTCACCCTTCTCACCGATAGCAGGGGGCGCGACGGAGACCCAGTACTTC,CASSPFSPIAGGATETQYF
TRBJ1-2,.,TRBV19,TGTGCCAGTAGTATACAGGGGCCCTATGGCTACACCTTC,CASSIQGPYGYTF
TRBJ2-1,.,TRBV4-1,TGCGCCAGCAGGCAGGGGTTACAATCTCGTGAGCAGTTCTTC,CASRQGLQSREQFF
TRBJ2-7,.,TRBV4-1,TGCGCCAGCAGCCAACGCGTACGGGTCTACGAGCAGTACTTC,CASSQRVRVYEQYF
TRBJ1-2,TRBD1,TRBV7-2,TGTGCCAGCAGCTTAGTTACAGGGGGCGTACTTGGCTACACCTTC,CASSLVTGGVLGYTF
TRBJ1-5,.,TRBV28,TGTGCCAGCAGTTTTTTTTCCAGACTCACCAATCAGCCCCAGCATTTT,CASSFFSRLTNQPQHF
TRBJ2-1,.,TRBV7-9,TGTGCCAGCAGCTTAAAGAGCCTGGGCGAAGAGCAGTTCTTC,CASSLKSLGEEQFF
TRBJ2-6,TRBD1,TRBV25-1,TGTGCCAGCAACCCTACAGGGGGCCAATCTGGGGCCAACGTCCTGACTTTC,CASNPTGGQSGANVLTF
TRBJ2-7,TRBD1,TRBV5-6,TGTGCCAGCAGCCGGCCGACAGGGATATTCTACGAGCAGTACTTC,CASSRPTGIFYEQYF
TRBJ2-7,.,TRBV21-1,TGTGCCAGCAGCAAAGAACTAGCGGGAGGTTACGAGCAGTACTTC,CASSKELAGGYEQYF
TRBJ1-1,.,TRBV11-2,TGTGCCAGCAGCCCCTGGGCAGGGATTGAAGCTTTCTTT,CASSPWAGIEAFF
TRBJ2-7,.,TRBV14,TGTGCCAGCAGCCCAACGGGAGTCGACGAGCAGTACTTC,CASSPTGVDEQYF
TRBJ1-1,.,TRBV6-6,TGTGCCAGCAGTTACGACGACAGAATGAACACTGAAGCTTTCTTT,CASSYDDRMNTEAFF
TRBJ1-5,.,TRBV6-1,TGTGCCAGCAGTGAAGCCTTGGAGACCTTAAGCAATCAGCCCCAGCATTTT,CASSEALETLSNQPQHF
TRBJ1-6,TRBD1,TRBV25-1,TGTGCCAGCAGTGATTGGACAGGGGGGAATTCACCCCTCCACTTT,CASSDWTGGNSPLHF
TRBJ2-1,TRBD1,TRBV19,TGTGCCAGTAGAAGACAGGGACAGGGGATTGAGCAGTTCTTC,CASRRQGQGIEQFF
TRBJ1-1,.,TRBV4-1,TGCGCCAGCAGCCAAGCCAGGGGAAGGACACCAACTGAAGATTTCTTT,CASSQARGRTPTEDFF
TRBJ1-3,.,TRBV5-1,TGCGCCAGCAGCTTAACAGCCTCTGGAAACACCATATATTTT,CASSLTASGNTIYF
TRBJ1-2,.,TRBV7-9,TGTGCCAGCAGCTTAGCCGAGGTTGATAACTATGGCTACACCTTC,CASSLAEVDNYGYTF
TRBJ1-6,TRBD1,TRBV27,TGTGCCAGCAGCTACCGGACAGGGTTAAATTCACCCCTCCACTTT,CASSYRTGLNSPLHF
TRBJ2-7,TRBD2,TRBV4-1,TGCGCCAGCAGCCAAGAAGTAGGACTAGCGGGATCCTACGAGCAGTACTTC,CASSQEVGLAGSYEQYF
TRBJ2-7,.,TRBV4-1,TGCGCCAGCAGCCAAGAGCCAGGCCCCCCCTACGAGCAGTACTTC,CASSQEPGPPYEQYF
TRBJ2-3,.,TRBV7-9,TGTGCCAGCAGCTTAGCGGGGAGCCTCACAGATACGCAGTATTTT,CASSLAGSLTDTQYF
TRBJ1-2,TRBD1,TRBV7-2,TGTGCCAGCAGCTTAGTTGTACAGGGGATCATCTTC,CASSLVVQGIIF
TRBJ2-7,.,TRBV6-5,TGTGCCAGCAGAAAACAGGGTATTCGTGGCGAGCAGTACTTC,CASRKQGIRGEQYF
TRBJ1-1,TRBD1,TRBV9,TGTGCCAGCGGACAGGGATGGAACACTGAAGCTTTCTTT,CASGQGWNTEAFF
TRBJ2-5,.,TRBV5-1,TGCGCCAGCAGCTTGTACGGGGGAGAGACCCAGTACTTC,CASSLYGGETQYF